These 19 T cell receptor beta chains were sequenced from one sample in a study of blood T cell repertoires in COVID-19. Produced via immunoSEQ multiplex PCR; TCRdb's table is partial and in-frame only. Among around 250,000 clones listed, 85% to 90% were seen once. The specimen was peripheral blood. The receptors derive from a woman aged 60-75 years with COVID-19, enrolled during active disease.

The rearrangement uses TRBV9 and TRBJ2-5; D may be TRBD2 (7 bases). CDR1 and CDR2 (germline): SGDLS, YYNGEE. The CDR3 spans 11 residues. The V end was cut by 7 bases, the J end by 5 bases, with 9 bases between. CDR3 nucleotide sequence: TGTGCCAGCGGGGGGGCTGAGACCCAGTACTTC. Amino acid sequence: CASGGAETQYF.

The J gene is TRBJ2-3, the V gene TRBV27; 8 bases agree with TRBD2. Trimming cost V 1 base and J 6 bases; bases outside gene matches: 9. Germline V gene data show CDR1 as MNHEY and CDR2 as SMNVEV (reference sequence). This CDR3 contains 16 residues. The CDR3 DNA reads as TGTGCCAGCAGTTTATGGGGCGGGGGGCTGGGGGATACGCAGTATTTT. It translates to CASSLWGGGLGDTQYF.

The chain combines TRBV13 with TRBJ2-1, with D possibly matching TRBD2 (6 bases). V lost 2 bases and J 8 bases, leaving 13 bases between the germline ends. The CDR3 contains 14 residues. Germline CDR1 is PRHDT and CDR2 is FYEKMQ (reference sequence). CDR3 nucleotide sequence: TGTGCCAGCAGCTTAACCGCGGGGCTCGATGAGCAGTTCTTC. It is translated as CASSLTAGLDEQFF.

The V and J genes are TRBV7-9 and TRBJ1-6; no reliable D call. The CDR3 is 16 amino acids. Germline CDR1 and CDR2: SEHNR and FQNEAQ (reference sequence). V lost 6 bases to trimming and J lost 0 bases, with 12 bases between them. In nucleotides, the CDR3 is TGTGCCAGCAGTCCCTCCGGAGGCTCCTATAATTCACCCCTCCACTTT. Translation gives CASSPSGGSYNSPLHF.

DNA of the CDR3: TGTGCCAGCAGCGCCAGTGCAACTAATGAAAAACTGTTTTTT. It translates to CASSASATNEKLFF. The chain carries TRBV7-9 and TRBJ1-4; D is ambiguous. The CDR3 has 14 amino acids. Germline CDR1 and CDR2: SEHNR and FQNEAQ (reference sequence). V lost 5 bases to trimming and J lost 0 bases, with 7 bases between them. Drawing the rest from reference TRBV7-9 and TRBJ1-4, the complete variable domain is DTGVSQNPRHKITKRGQNVTFRCDPISEHNRLYWYRQTLGQGPEFLTYFQNEAQLEKSRLLSDRFSAERPKGSFSTLEIQRTEQGDSAMYLCASSASATNEKLFFGSGTQLSVL.

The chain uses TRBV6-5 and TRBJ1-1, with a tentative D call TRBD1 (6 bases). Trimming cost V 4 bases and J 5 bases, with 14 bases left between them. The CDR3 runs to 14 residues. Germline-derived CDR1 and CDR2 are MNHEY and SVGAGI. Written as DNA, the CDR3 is TGTGCCAGCAGTTCACAGGGTAGTAGGACTGAAGCTTTCTTT. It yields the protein CASSSQGSRTEAFF.

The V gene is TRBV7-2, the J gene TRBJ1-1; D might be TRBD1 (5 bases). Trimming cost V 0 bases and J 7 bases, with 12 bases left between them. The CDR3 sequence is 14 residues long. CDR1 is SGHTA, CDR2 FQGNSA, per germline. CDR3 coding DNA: TGTGCCAGCAGCTTAGCGCAGGGAAACTATGAAGCTTTCTTT. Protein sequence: CASSLAQGNYEAFF.

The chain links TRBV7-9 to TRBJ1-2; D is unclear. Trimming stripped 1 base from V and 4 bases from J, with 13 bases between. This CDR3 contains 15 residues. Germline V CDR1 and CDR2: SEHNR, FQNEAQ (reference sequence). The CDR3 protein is CASSLGLQVPYGYTF. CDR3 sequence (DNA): TGTGCCAGCAGCTTAGGGCTCCAGGTCCCCTATGGCTACACCTTC.

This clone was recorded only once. As DNA, the CDR3 is TGTGCCACCAGCCCCCTCGGGGGGTTCACAGATACGCAGTATTTT. Translating gives CATSPLGGFTDTQYF. The chain uses TRBV15 and TRBJ2-3; TRBD2 matches at 7 bases. Per the germline V gene, CDR1 is LNHNV and CDR2 is YYDKDF (reference sequence). The CDR3 extends over 15 amino acids. V was clipped by 5 bases and J by 2 bases; unmatched bases: 7.

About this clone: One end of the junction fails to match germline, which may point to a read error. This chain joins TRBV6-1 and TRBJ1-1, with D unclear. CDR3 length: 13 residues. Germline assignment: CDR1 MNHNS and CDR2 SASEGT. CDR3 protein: CASREGPNTEAFF. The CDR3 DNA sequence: TGTGCCAGCAGGGAAGGGCCGAACACTGAAGCTTTCTTT.

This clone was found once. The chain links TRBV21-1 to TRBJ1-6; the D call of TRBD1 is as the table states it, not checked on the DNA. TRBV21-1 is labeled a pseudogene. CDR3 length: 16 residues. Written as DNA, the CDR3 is TGTGCCAGCAGCAAAGCGCGTAGGGGATGGAAATCACCCCTCCACTTT. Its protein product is CASSKARRGWKSPLHF.

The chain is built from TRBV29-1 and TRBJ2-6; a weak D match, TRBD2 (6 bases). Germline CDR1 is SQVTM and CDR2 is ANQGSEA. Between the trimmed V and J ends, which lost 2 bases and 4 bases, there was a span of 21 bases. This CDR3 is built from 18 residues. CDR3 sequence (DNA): TGCAGCGTTGAAACGAGGGGACTCACTATAGGGGGGGCCAACGTCCTGACTTTC. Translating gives CSVETRGLTIGGANVLTF.

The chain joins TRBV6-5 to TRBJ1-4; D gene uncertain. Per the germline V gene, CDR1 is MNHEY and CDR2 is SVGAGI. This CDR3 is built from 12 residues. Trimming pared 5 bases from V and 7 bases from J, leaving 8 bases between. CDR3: CASSRSGEKLFF. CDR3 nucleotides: TGTGCCAGCAGTCGCAGTGGTGAAAAACTGTTTTTT.

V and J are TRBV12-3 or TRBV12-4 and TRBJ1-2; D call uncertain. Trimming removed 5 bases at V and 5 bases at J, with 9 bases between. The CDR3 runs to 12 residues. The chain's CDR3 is CASSTYRYGYTF. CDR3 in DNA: TGTGCCAGCAGTACCTACAGATATGGCTACACCTTC.

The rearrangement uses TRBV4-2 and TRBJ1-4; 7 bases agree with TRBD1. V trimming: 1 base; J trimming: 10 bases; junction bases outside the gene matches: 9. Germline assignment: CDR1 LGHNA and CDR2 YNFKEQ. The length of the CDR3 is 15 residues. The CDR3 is CASSQADRALGKLFF. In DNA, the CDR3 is TGTGCCAGCAGCCAAGCTGACAGGGCGTTAGGAAAACTGTTTTTT.

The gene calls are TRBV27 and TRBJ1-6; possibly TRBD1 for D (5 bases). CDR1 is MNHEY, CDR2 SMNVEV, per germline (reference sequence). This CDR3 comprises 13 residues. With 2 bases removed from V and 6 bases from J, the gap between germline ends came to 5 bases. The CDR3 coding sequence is TGTGCCAGCAGTTTACAGGGTAATTCACCCCTCCACTTT. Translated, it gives CASSLQGNSPLHF.

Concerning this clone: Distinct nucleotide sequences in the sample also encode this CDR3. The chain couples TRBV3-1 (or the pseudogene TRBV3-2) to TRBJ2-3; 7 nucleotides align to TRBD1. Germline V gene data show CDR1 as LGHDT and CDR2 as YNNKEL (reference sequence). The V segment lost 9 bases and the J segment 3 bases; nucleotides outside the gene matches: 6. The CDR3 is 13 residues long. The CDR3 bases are TGTGCCAGTCTGGGGACAGCTACAGATACGCAGTATTTT. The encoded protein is CASLGTATDTQYF.

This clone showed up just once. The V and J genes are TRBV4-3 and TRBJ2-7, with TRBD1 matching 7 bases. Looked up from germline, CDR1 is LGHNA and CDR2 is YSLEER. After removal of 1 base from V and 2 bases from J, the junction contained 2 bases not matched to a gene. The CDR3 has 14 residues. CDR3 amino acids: CASSQGDRAYEQYF. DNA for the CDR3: TGCGCCAGCAGCCAAGGGGACAGAGCCTACGAGCAGTACTTC.

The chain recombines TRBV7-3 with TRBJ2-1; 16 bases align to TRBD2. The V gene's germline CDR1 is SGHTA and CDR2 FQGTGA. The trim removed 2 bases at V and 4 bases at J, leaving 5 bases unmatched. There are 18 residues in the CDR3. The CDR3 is CASSLGTSGGATYNEQFF. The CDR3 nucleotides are TGTGCCAGCAGCTTAGGGACTAGCGGGGGGGCTACATACAATGAGCAGTTCTTC.